These T cell receptor beta chains were read from a single sample in a study of beta chain features in type 1 diabetes. TCRdb's table, derived via immunoSEQ multiplex PCR, lists solely in-frame clones and lacks some. This sample has about 640,000 clones, with roughly an eighth found just once. Sample: naive CD4+ T cells from blood. The receptors here all came from a man aged 30 to 45 with type 1 diabetes. Both conserved end residues are part of each CDR3. A D gene is named only where the DNA matches it firmly. Clone size appears in some rows only: once, few, many, or a class for an expanded clone.

J: TRBJ2-6
D: -
size: few
V: TRBV7-6
DNA: TGTGCCAGCAGCTTACGGTCCTCTGGGGCCAACGTCCTGACTTTC
CDR3: CASSLRSSGANVLTF

J: TRBJ1-3
D: -
size: once
V: TRBV5-6
DNA: TGTGCCAGCCTCCCTTGGGGGTCGAGTGGAAACACCATATATTTT
CDR3: CASLPWGSSGNTIYF

J: TRBJ1-3
D: TRBD1
size: few
V: TRBV29-1
DNA: TGCAGCGTGGGACAGAGCTCTGGAAACACCATATATTTT
CDR3: CSVGQSSGNTIYF

J: TRBJ2-1
D: TRBD2
size: -
V: TRBV4-3
DNA: TGCGCCAGCAGCCGCTCCGGGACTAGCGGGGTAGATGAGCAGTTCTTC
CDR3: CASSRSGTSGVDEQFF

J: TRBJ1-1
D: -
size: -
V: TRBV2
DNA: TGTGCCAGCAGTGAAAGGGCCAGGCACAACACTGAAGCTTTCTTT
CDR3: CASSERARHNTEAFF

J: TRBJ2-5
D: -
size: -
V: TRBV29-1
DNA: TGCAGCGTTGTTAGCAGGGGCGGGGAGACCCAGTACTTC
CDR3: CSVVSRGGETQYF

J: TRBJ1-1
D: -
size: -
V: TRBV25-1
DNA: TGTGCCAGCAGTCAGGGAACGGACACTGAAGCTTTCTTT
CDR3: CASSQGTDTEAFF

J: TRBJ2-6
D: -
size: few
V: TRBV5-1
DNA: TGCGCCAGCAGCAATTCCGGCCCTGGGGCCAACGTCCTGACTTTC
CDR3: CASSNSGPGANVLTF

J: TRBJ1-2
D: TRBD1
size: few
V: TRBV11-2
DNA: TGTGCCAGCAGCTCCAGACAGGGGGGCTATGGCTACACCTTC
CDR3: CASSSRQGGYGYTF

J: TRBJ1-1
D: -
size: -
V: TRBV9
DNA: TGTGCCAGCAGCGTAGTTTATGACACTGAAGCTTTCTTT
CDR3: CASSVVYDTEAFF

J: TRBJ2-7
D: -
size: few
V: TRBV14
DNA: TGTGCCAGCAGCCAAGATCCACTAGTTTTTCGCGAGCAGTACTTC
CDR3: CASSQDPLVFREQYF

J: TRBJ2-3
D: TRBD1
size: few
V: TRBV29-1
DNA: TGCAGCGTGAGAAGGACAGGGGTTCCAGATACGCAGTATTTT
CDR3: CSVRRTGVPDTQYF

J: TRBJ1-5
D: -
size: few
V: TRBV18
DNA: TGTGCCAGCTCACCACCGGGCCGAGATCAGCCCCAGCATTTT
CDR3: CASSPPGRDQPQHF

J: TRBJ2-1
D: TRBD1
size: few
V: TRBV4-1
DNA: TGCGCCAGCAGCCCATTCCCGGGACAGGGCCACAATGAGCAGTTCTTC
CDR3: CASSPFPGQGHNEQFF

J: TRBJ2-3
D: -
size: -
V: TRBV19
DNA: TGTGCCAGCAAACAGCGATTTGCCACAGATACGCAGTATTTT
CDR3: CASKQRFATDTQYF

J: TRBJ2-1
D: -
size: -
V: TRBV5-1
DNA: TGCGCCAGCAGCTTAACCGGGAATCGGTGGTTCTTC
CDR3: CASSLTGNRWFF

J: TRBJ1-4
D: -
size: -
V: TRBV27
DNA: TGTGCCAGCAGCTCCGCGAGGGCGCCGGTTAATGAAAAACTGTTTTTT
CDR3: CASSSARAPVNEKLFF

J: TRBJ2-5
D: -
size: few
V: TRBV7-2
DNA: TGTGCCAGCAGTCGTGGACTCCAAGAGACCCAGTACTTC
CDR3: CASSRGLQETQYF

J: TRBJ1-2
D: TRBD1
size: -
V: TRBV7-9
DNA: TGTGCCAGCAGTACGACAGGGAACTATGGCTACACCTTC
CDR3: CASSTTGNYGYTF

J: TRBJ2-5
D: TRBD2
size: few
V: TRBV5-1
DNA: TGCGCCAGCAGCTATGGCCTAGCGGGGCAAGAGACCCAGTACTTC
CDR3: CASSYGLAGQETQYF

J: TRBJ2-7
D: -
size: few
V: TRBV7-9
DNA: TGTGCCAGCAGCTTGATGGACAGTTTAGGCCTCGAGCAGTACTTC
CDR3: CASSLMDSLGLEQYF

J: TRBJ1-2
D: -
size: few
V: TRBV28
DNA: TGTGCCAGCAGTTCGGGACCCAGCTATGGCTACACCTTC
CDR3: CASSSGPSYGYTF

J: TRBJ2-1
D: -
size: few
V: TRBV6-6
DNA: TGTGCCAGCAGTTCTCCGACATCCTACAATGAGCAGTTCTTC
CDR3: CASSSPTSYNEQFF

J: TRBJ2-7
D: -
size: -
V: TRBV2
DNA: TGTGCCAGCAGTGAGTGGGGAATTGGCTACGAGCAGTACTTC
CDR3: CASSEWGIGYEQYF

J: TRBJ1-1
D: -
size: -
V: TRBV11-1
DNA: TGTGCCAGCAGCTTAACAACAGGGTCGGGGACTGAAGCTTTCTTT
CDR3: CASSLTTGSGTEAFF

J: TRBJ2-1
D: TRBD2
size: -
V: TRBV27
DNA: TGTGCCAGCAGTTTCAGAGCGGGGGGTGGCAATGAGCAGTTCTTC
CDR3: CASSFRAGGGNEQFF

J: TRBJ1-5
D: TRBD1
size: -
V: TRBV4-2
DNA: TGTGCCAGCAGCCCCGAGGGACAGCTTAATCAGCCCCAGCATTTT
CDR3: CASSPEGQLNQPQHF

J: TRBJ2-7
D: -
size: many
V: TRBV30
DNA: TGTGCCTGGAGCGTTAGGCGAGGGGAGTTCTCCTACGAGCAGTACTTC
CDR3: CAWSVRRGEFSYEQYF

J: TRBJ2-3
D: -
size: -
V: TRBV7-9
DNA: TGTGCCAGCAGACGTACTAGTACAGATACGCAGTATTTT
CDR3: CASRRTSTDTQYF

J: TRBJ2-3
D: TRBD2
size: many
V: TRBV10-3
DNA: TGTGCCATCAGTGTACTAGCGGGGAGCACAGATACGCAGTATTTT
CDR3: CAISVLAGSTDTQYF

J: TRBJ1-5
D: TRBD1
size: -
V: TRBV6-6
DNA: TGTGCCAGCACTACAGGACAGGGGGTTCAGCCCCAGCATTTT
CDR3: CASTTGQGVQPQHF

J: TRBJ1-4
D: -
size: -
V: TRBV7-6
DNA: TGTGCCAGCAGCTGTACGTCCTGGATGGATGAAAAACTGTTTTTT
CDR3: CASSCTSWMDEKLFF

J: TRBJ1-2
D: -
size: few
V: TRBV29-1
DNA: TGCAGCGTTGAGGACAGTCAATATGGCTACACCTTC
CDR3: CSVEDSQYGYTF

J: TRBJ2-5
D: -
size: few
V: TRBV7-2
DNA: TGTGCCAGCAGCTCGACAGTGGAGAGGGAGTACTTC
CDR3: CASSSTVEREYF

J: TRBJ1-1
D: -
size: -
V: TRBV7-9
DNA: TGTGCCAGCAGCCCCGATGTGGCAGGGTCTATGAACACTGAAGCTTTCTTT
CDR3: CASSPDVAGSMNTEAFF

J: TRBJ2-7
D: TRBD1
size: few
V: TRBV18
DNA: TGTGCCAGCTCACCAGGGACAGCCTACGAGCAGTACTTC
CDR3: CASSPGTAYEQYF

J: TRBJ1-6
D: -
size: -
V: TRBV7-2
DNA: TGTGCCAGCAGCTTAGCGCGAGGGGAGGGCGCGTATTCACCCCTCCACTTT
CDR3: CASSLARGEGAYSPLHF

J: TRBJ2-5
D: -
size: -
V: TRBV7-9
DNA: TGTGCCAGCAGCCAGGGGGGCCCCTGGGGGACCCAGTACTTC
CDR3: CASSQGGPWGTQYF

J: TRBJ1-4
D: -
size: few
V: TRBV4-3
DNA: TGCGCCAGCAGCCAAGATATGGGGGAGGAAAAACTGTTTTTT
CDR3: CASSQDMGEEKLFF

J: TRBJ2-7
D: -
size: few
V: TRBV6-5
DNA: TGTGCCAGCAGTTACACAACGGGACGGGACTACGAGCAGTACTTC
CDR3: CASSYTTGRDYEQYF

J: TRBJ2-7
D: TRBD1
size: -
V: TRBV2
DNA: TGTGCCAGCAGTCTCTCCGCGGGACAGGGTTCAGGAGAGCAGTACTTC
CDR3: CASSLSAGQGSGEQYF

J: TRBJ2-7
D: -
size: -
V: TRBV9
DNA: TGTGCCAGCAGCGTAGGAGGGAGCGGGACAGCCTACGAGCAGTACTTC
CDR3: CASSVGGSGTAYEQYF

J: TRBJ2-1
D: -
size: few
V: TRBV14
DNA: TGTGCCAGCAGCCAAGTTGGGGGGAGCTCCTACAATGAGCAGTTCTTC
CDR3: CASSQVGGSSYNEQFF